The 14 T cell receptor beta chains in this list originate from one sample, sequenced in a study of blood T cell repertoires in COVID-19. Profiled with immunoSEQ multiplex PCR; TCRdb holds only in-frame clones, not every one. This sample yields more than 300,000 clones, of which approximately 90% are seen a single time; 0.9% to 1.5% belongs to the top ten. Sequencing was performed on PBMCs or T cells enriched from blood (not recorded which). The receptors shown here come from a woman younger than 35 who had recovered from COVID-19.

The V gene is TRBV6-6, the J gene TRBJ2-3; the match to TRBD2 covers 10 bases. CDR3 length: 19 amino acids. V gave up 6 bases and J gave up 1 base; unmatched junction bases: 16. The V gene's germline CDR1 is MNHNY and CDR2 SVGAGI (reference sequence). The CDR3 region is CASSSPYTYSGGRTDTQYF. The CDR3 nucleotides read TGTGCCAGCAGCTCGCCTTACACTTATAGCGGGGGGCGCACAGATACGCAGTATTTT.

The chain joins TRBV4-3 to TRBJ1-4; 9 bases map to TRBD1. With V trimmed by 4 bases and J by 8 bases, 8 bases remained unmatched. Germline V gene sequence: CDR1 LGHNA, CDR2 YSLEER. The CDR3 sequence is 15 residues long. CDR3 amino acids: CASSRWRTGVEKLFF. The CDR3 DNA reads TGCGCCAGCAGCCGGTGGAGGACAGGGGTGGAAAAACTGTTTTTT.

This CDR3 reads CASSLEDRQGNGYTF. In DNA, the CDR3 is TGTGCCAGCAGCTTAGAAGATCGCCAGGGGAATGGCTACACCTTC. The V call is TRBV7-2, the J call TRBJ1-2, with a weak D call TRBD1 (6 bases). The ends were cut back, 1 base at V and 6 bases at J, with 15 bases in the middle. The germline V gene encodes CDR1 SGHTA and CDR2 FQGNSA. The CDR3 has 15 residues.

The sample holds one count of this clone. The chain carries TRBV2 and TRBJ1-1; the match to TRBD1 covers 8 bases. The V gene end was trimmed by 11 bases and the J gene end by 1 base; junction bases not matched to a gene: 12. From germline, CDR1 is SNHLY and CDR2 FYNNEI. There are 15 residues in the CDR3. CDR3 residues: CAEQGGTGPNTEAFF. Here the CDR3 DNA reads TGTGCCGAACAGGGGGGGACAGGACCGAACACTGAAGCTTTCTTT.

The rearrangement uses TRBV2 and TRBJ1-2, with 8 bases fitting TRBD1. The CDR3 length is 12 residues. CDR1 and CDR2 (germline): SNHLY, FYNNEI. The J segment lost 7 bases and the V segment lost 6 bases, leaving 4 bases of the junction unmatched. The DNA of the CDR3 is TGTGCCAGCAGGGACAGGGTCCCTGGCTACACCTTC. As protein: CASRDRVPGYTF.

In this sample, this clone turned up a few times. V gene TRBV11-3 combines with J gene TRBJ2-5; 9 bases fit TRBD2. This CDR3 has 15 residues. Germline lookup yields CDR1 SGHNT and CDR2 YENEEA. Losses at the gene ends were 5 bases for V and 0 bases for J; bases not matched to a gene: 4. CDR3 DNA sequence: TGTGCCAGCAGCGCGCTAGCGGGGTACCAAGAGACCCAGTACTTC. As protein: CASSALAGYQETQYF.

The rearrangement joins TRBV4-1 to TRBJ1-5, with 10 bases identical to TRBD1. The CDR3 has 14 residues. CDR1 and CDR2 from the germline V gene are MGHRA and YSYEKL. J gave up 6 bases and V 4 bases, and 3 bases lay outside the gene matches. The CDR3 loop is CASSPGQGVQPQHF. The DNA for the CDR3 is TGCGCCAGCAGCCCAGGACAGGGGGTTCAGCCCCAGCATTTT.

The DNA for the CDR3 is TGTGCCAGCAGCGGGGCGGGTAACAATTCACCCCTCCACTTT. Translated: CASSGAGNNSPLHF. This chain links TRBV9 with TRBJ1-6; no clear D. The germline V gene has CDR1 SGDLS and CDR2 YYNGEE. The V and J ends lost 3 bases and 7 bases respectively, with 11 bases between them. This CDR3 contains 14 residues.

This clone was seen only once. The chain joins TRBV4-2 to TRBJ2-7, with TRBD2 as a possible D gene (7 bases). CDR3 size: 15 residues. Germline V gives CDR1 LGHNA, CDR2 YNFKEQ. V gave up 0 bases and J gave up 4 bases, with 13 bases separating them. The DNA of the CDR3 is TGTGCCAGCAGCCAAGAAGGCGGGGGCCCATACGAGCAGTACTTC. Translation: CASSQEGGGPYEQYF.

The rearrangement links TRBV4-3 to TRBJ1-4; D gene ambiguous. The CDR3 sequence is 15 residues long. With 0 bases removed from V and 8 bases from J, the gap between germline ends came to 13 bases. Germline lookup yields CDR1 LGHNA and CDR2 YSLEER. CDR3 coding DNA: TGCGCCAGCAGCCAAGATCGAAGCCTTTTCGAAAAACTGTTTTTT. This translates into CASSQDRSLFEKLFF.

Comments on this clone: This same CDR3 is encoded by further DNA sequences in the sample. CDR3 nucleotides: TGCGCCAGCAGCCAGGACAGGGGAAGCACTGAAGCTTTCTTT. Translation: CASSQDRGSTEAFF. This chain joins TRBV4-1 and TRBJ1-1, with 9 positions matching TRBD1. The CDR3 runs to 14 residues. V was clipped by 3 bases and J by 4 bases; unmatched bases: 3. The germline V gene has CDR1 MGHRA and CDR2 YSYEKL.

The V call is TRBV27, the J call TRBJ1-6, with TRBD1 as a possible D gene (5 bases). The germline V gene has CDR1 MNHEY and CDR2 SMNVEV (reference sequence). This CDR3 has 14 amino acids. Trimming removed 5 bases at V and 6 bases at J, with 11 bases between. The CDR3 region is CASSPGGANSPLHF. The CDR3 region has the DNA TGTGCCAGCAGTCCCGGAGGGGCTAATTCACCCCTCCACTTT.

The chain carries TRBV27 and TRBJ2-7; 7 nucleotides match TRBD1. From germline, CDR1 is MNHEY and CDR2 SMNVEV (reference sequence). The V segment lost 3 bases and the J segment 0 bases; nucleotides outside the gene matches: 2. This CDR3 contains 14 residues. The CDR3: CASSLTGNSYEQYF. DNA for the CDR3: TGTGCCAGCAGTTTGACAGGGAACTCCTACGAGCAGTACTTC.

This sequence joins TRBV25-1 and TRBJ1-4; 9 bases are a match to TRBD1. Germline V lookup: CDR1 MGHDK, CDR2 SYGVNS. J was trimmed by 8 bases and V by 6 bases; bases with no gene match: 10. This CDR3 comprises 15 residues. The CDR3 nucleotides read TGTGCCAGCAGCCCCGGGACAGGGATATCGGAAAAACTGTTTTTT. Translation gives CASSPGTGISEKLFF.